This record covers a single TCR beta chain. These data come from a study of blood T cell repertoires in COVID-19. Looking at the study overall: The cDNA or gDNA used as material had been derived from T cells, B-cell-depleted T cells, or PBMCs.

As processed by the authors: Amplification of reference gene primers provided the estimated nucleated cell counts. The method was immunoSEQ multiplex PCR; TCRdb's version includes in-frame clones alone and lacks a portion of them. The D gene and trimming were derived from the DNA, and the V and J assignments and clone size from that table. The sample consists of 60,000 or so clones, about 80% of them appearing once. The trim removed 11 bases at V and 2 bases at J, leaving 8 bases unmatched. CDR3 length equals 16 residues. Germline values: CDR1 KGHDR, CDR2 SFDVKD. The V gene is TRBV24-1, the J gene TRBJ2-2, with 12 nucleotides matching TRBD2. The receptor's source is a man aged 55-75 years with acute or convalescent COVID-19. Sequenced sample: peripheral blood. The CDR3: CAIGSSGGANTGELFF. As DNA, the CDR3 is TGTGCCATCGGGTCTAGCGGGGGGGCCAACACCGGGGAGCTGTTTTTT.